This TCR beta chain was sequenced during a study of cytomegalovirus exposure and HLA in healthy donors (dated by TCRdb to about 2017). A note on the overall study: An earlier analysis of a few hundred of the donors reported about 300 Gb of sequence data and around 110 million unique TCR beta sequences obtained from around 190 million T cells. The T cell repertoires of around 730 subjects were profiled by immunosequencing and related to cytomegalovirus serostatus. An early release covering around 630 HLA-typed donors comprised about 290 gigabases of sequencing data and roughly 86 million unique TCR sequences. In addition to the first cohort of around 670 subjects, a separate validation cohort of 120 different subjects was used. On average, 235,054 unique TCR beta nucleotide sequences were sequenced per donor among some 420 genotyped donors of the cohort, with 15% to 20% of those sequences being non-productive. An earlier analysis of fewer than 750 of the donors used high-throughput TCR beta sequencing to judge whether each TCR beta V gene segment behaved as functional or pseudogenic. A later analysis re-analyzed previously published TCR beta repertoires from 666 donors and added high-resolution HLA genotyping to study TCR occurrence patterns. The number of donors typed differed by locus, with 629-630 for A, B, C, DRB1 and DQB1, more than 500 for DQA1, 600 to 610 for DPA1, and around 430 for DPB1. The study was designed to test whether signatures of past pathogen exposure could be identified by cataloging public T cell receptors. In a later genetic analysis, genome-wide SNP genotypes for about 60% of the 666 donors were used, and that subset was treated as a discovery cohort. Donor age, sex, ethnicity and CMV serostatus were collected together with the repertoire data. A few DR-DQ haplotypes were treated as single units for association and clustering because of strong linkage in the cohort. All discovery cohort repertoires had been generated using a single sequencing platform. The study combined high-throughput TCR immunosequencing, statistical association of individual TCRs with disease status, and machine learning to predict cytomegalovirus infection status. Rather than drawing on any new phenotypic data, the later analysis identified candidate immune exposures from TCR beta sequences and the way those sequences occurred across donors. Both class I and class II loci were covered by HLA typing, at four-digit resolution. The genetic ancestry cluster associated with self-reported Caucasian donors included roughly 84% of the approximately 430 genotyped donors.

Summary of the overall study and its limitations: In both the original and validation cohorts, the classifier was reported to diagnose cytomegalovirus status with high specificity and sensitivity. The study gave a list of roughly 150 TCR beta chains associated with cytomegalovirus. CMV serostatus was the only immune exposure information available for the cohort. Linkage disequilibrium might explain the correlated functional status among segregating V segments, but an unknown experimental factor could not be excluded. A later genetic analysis associated a missense DCLRE1C variant with V-gene and J-gene trimming of TCR beta chains, and an independent cohort replicated the association. A further reported finding was that TCR beta sequences accurately predicted the HLA-A and HLA-B alleles for most subjects in the first cohort. Compared with equally common non-associated chains, HLA-associated TCR beta chains in a later analysis were more clonally expanded and had lower generation probabilities. In a later genetic analysis, fewer N-insertions in productive TCRs were reported among donors in an Asian-associated ancestry cluster than the approximately 710-donor mean. In a later analysis, several top co-occurrence clusters were reported to appear linked to parvovirus B19, influenza, CMV and Epstein-Barr virus. Most TCR sequences were observed very rarely across donors, whereas some public TCRs were present in many individuals. When HLA alleles, especially DR and DQ, strongly co-occurred, TCR associations were difficult to assign to individual alleles. Only TCR beta chains were sequenced in this cohort, and the absence of alpha or paired-chain data limited detectable features. Most CMV-associated TCR beta chains appeared to be HLA-restricted in a later analysis, and the HLA associations seemed to be driven largely by CMV exposure. In a later analysis, TCR association rates were found to vary across HLA loci, with the most associated TCRs seen for DRB1 alleles and the fewest for HLA-C alleles. The presence/absence analyses assumed that sequencing depth was roughly uniform across donors, and that assumption may not be true. According to the authors, the approach could potentially be generalized to other disease states and immunological phenotypes. The sequencing pipeline was judged likely to have produced a cluster of highly shared sequence variants as a technical artifact. Because counts were too low, roughly 16 rarely observed V segments, including chromosome 9 orphons, were excluded from the earlier analysis of fewer than 650 of the donors. Because some donors lacked HLA typing at each locus, the association tests relied only on the typed subset. At a false discovery rate of 0.05, a later analysis linked 16,951 TCR beta sequences to specific HLA alleles. In an earlier analysis of 587 of the donors, most TCR beta V segments appeared in productive rearrangements about 90% or about 30% of the time, broadly matching IMGT annotations. In vitro tests confirmed that a few of the cytomegalovirus-associated TCR beta chains recognize cytomegalovirus antigens.

In total, approximately 610 healthy bone marrow donors made up the cohort. Cohort members were all nominally healthy when sampled, although unrecorded immune exposures were likely present. The donor was CMV seronegative and was included in the group of hundreds of seronegative cohort members. A peripheral blood sample was provided by each donor, and peripheral blood mononuclear cells were used for TCR beta sequencing. The Qiagen DNeasy Blood Extraction Kit was used to extract genomic DNA from the blood cell samples. Notes on this clone: Which antigen it targets is not known. Qualities for individual bases were not recorded, and no much larger clone is one base off.

The library was generated by the immunoSEQ multiplex PCR assay. The multiplex PCR relied on a mix of 60 forward primers for TCR Vbeta segments and 13 reverse primers for TCR Jbeta segments. Amplification of the CDR3 region of rearranged TCR beta genes was performed with a multiplex PCR assay on genomic DNA. On the Illumina HiSeq System, the amplified TCR beta libraries were sequenced as 87-base-pair reads. As for the authors' bioinformatics: In a later analysis, some 80 million unique TCR beta chains were counted across the 650 to 750 repertoires, and around 10 million of these chains were shared by at least two donors. Raw reads were error-corrected and collapsed into unique sequences by a nearest-neighbor algorithm in which closely related sequences were merged to remove PCR and sequencing errors. CDR3 sequences were aligned to IMGT reference sequences to assign V, D and J gene segments. Each retained sequence needed at least a six-nucleotide match to both a V gene segment and a J gene segment. Rearrangements were called productive when the CDR3 lacked stop codons and stayed in frame with V and J; all others were non-productive. CDR3 was defined by IMGT convention, running from the second conserved V-encoded cysteine to the conserved J-encoded phenylalanine. Sequences without an unambiguous match to a single V gene segment were excluded from the earlier analysis of approximately 560 of the donors. An earlier analysis of under 750 of the donors called V segments functional above 56.7% productive rearrangements and segregating when the between-donor standard deviation exceeded 5%. To diagnose cytomegalovirus status from the catalog of TCR beta chain sequences, a statistical classification framework was built. A later analysis assigned V and J genes by comparing TCR nucleotide sequences with IMGT/GENE-DB human TR gene sequences. A later analysis assigned CDR3 sequences and most-parsimonious VDJ recombination scenarios with the TCRdist pipeline. In a later analysis, each TCR beta chain was defined by its CDR3 amino acid sequence together with its V-gene family, and reads without a unique V-gene family were excluded. As a way to deal with suspected cross-contamination and a sequencing artifact, a later analysis dropped 450 to 600 nucleotide sequences that were highly shared and had low generation probability. In a later analysis, a clonal expansion index was calculated for each public chain from normalized within-repertoire ranks of inferred template counts. Generation probabilities in a later analysis came from a VDJ recombination model fitted to out-of-frame rearrangements, and those results were checked against IGoR. Hypergeometric tests were used in a later analysis to score TCR-TCR, TCR-HLA and TCR-CMV co-occurrence, with a repertoire-size bias correction applied to the TCR pairs. To estimate false discovery rates, a later analysis permuted the HLA or CMV assignments 20 times. In a later analysis, co-occurring TCRs were grouped using DBSCAN, and TCRdist sequence similarity was added for clustering within HLA-allele-positive subsets. For co-occurrence clustering, repertoires with fewer than 30,000 or more than 120,000 public chains were excluded, along with 4 to 6 repertoires with anomalous nucleotide sharing. Entries here come from immuneACCESS through TCRdb and include only in-frame sequences with V and J called. Some clones fail to appear in such tables; in the studies checked, an unresolved V gene covers under half of the shortfall, and the cause of the remainder is unknown. Clonal size and the V and J genes are those of that table, whereas D and trimming came from the DNA. For this sample the table gives about 43,000 clones, of which around 56% were detected only once. The leading ten clones occupy under 6.5% of the sample.

The sequenced material came from PBMCs. This TCR was sampled from a man aged 60 to 69 in good health and CMV-seronegative.

The DNA sequence follows: TGTGCCAGCAGTGAAAGGACTCTCGCGAACACCGGGGAGCTGTTTTTT. It specifies CASSERTLANTGELFF. This chain is built from TRBV6-1 and TRBJ2-2; a tentative D call is TRBD2 (5 bases match). The V and J ends are trimmed by 2 bases and 0 bases, leaving 10 bases between them. Reading the germline V gene gives CDR1 MNHNS and CDR2 SASEGT. Counted from cysteine to phenylalanine, this CDR3 has 16 amino acids. The retained sequence is limited to the CDR3, 48 bases, with the frame set at the first base.